The 30 T cell receptor beta chains listed next were all sequenced from one sample in a study of blood T cell repertoires in COVID-19. Libraries were prepared by immunoSEQ multiplex PCR; TCRdb keeps only in-frame clonotypes and omits some of them. The data contain around 260,000 clones, roughly 80% of them singletons. The sequenced material came from PBMCs or T cells enriched from blood (not recorded which). The receptors were sampled from a man aged 25-40 years with acute COVID-19.

The chain links TRBV19 to TRBJ1-5; D is ambiguous. Trimming stripped 4 bases from V and 6 bases from J, with 19 bases between. Germline values: CDR1 LNHDA, CDR2 SQIVND (reference sequence). The CDR3 loop spans 16 amino acids. The CDR3 here is CASSTEAGRGGQPQHF. The DNA of the CDR3 is TGTGCCAGTAGTACGGAAGCGGGTCGGGGTGGTCAGCCCCAGCATTTT.

The genes are TRBV11-2 and TRBJ2-1; 9 bases match TRBD2. CDR1 is SGHAT, CDR2 FQNNGV, per germline. J was trimmed by 2 bases and V by 5 bases; bases with no gene match: 1. The CDR3 sequence is 14 residues long. This CDR3 is CASSRTSAYNEQFF. The CDR3 nucleotides are TGTGCCAGCAGCAGGACTAGCGCCTACAATGAGCAGTTCTTC.

This chain uses TRBV7-2 with TRBJ2-5; the D is unclear. The V gene lost 0 bases and the J gene lost 3 bases, with 8 bases spanning the gap. Germline CDR1 is SGHTA and CDR2 is FQGNSA. The CDR3 loop spans 14 amino acids. The CDR3 bases are TGTGCCAGCAGCTTAGCCCCAGAAAAAGAGACCCAGTACTTC. Protein sequence: CASSLAPEKETQYF.

The V and J genes are TRBV19 and TRBJ2-7; 7 positions match TRBD2. The CDR3 is made up of 13 amino acids. Germline V gene sequence: CDR1 LNHDA, CDR2 SQIVND (reference sequence). The V and J ends lost 5 bases and 6 bases, in that order; junction bases with no gene match: 7. The CDR3 loop is CASSQRSGVEQYV. CDR3 nucleotides: TGTGCCAGTAGTCAAAGGAGCGGGGTCGAGCAGTACGTC.

About this clone: A junction end diverges from the germline sequence, so it may reflect a read error. The chain links TRBV5-1 to TRBJ2-1; 9 bases align to TRBD2. Germline V gene data show CDR1 as SGHRS and CDR2 as YFSETQ. CDR3 length equals 16 residues. CDR3: CASSRSGLAGSNEQFF. For the CDR3, the DNA is TGTGCCAGCTCACGGAGCGGGCTAGCGGGATCTAATGAGCAGTTCTTC.

Ten or more counts support this clone. The chain couples TRBV19 to TRBJ1-5, with a possible D match to TRBD1 (6 bases). V lost 5 bases and J 5 bases, leaving 10 bases between the germline ends. The CDR3 spans 13 residues. Germline V gene data show CDR1 as LNHDA and CDR2 as SQIVND (reference sequence). CDR3 bases: TGTGCCAGTAGTGGGGGCTCCTATCAGCCCCAGCATTTT. It translates to CASSGGSYQPQHF.

V and J are TRBV11-2 and TRBJ2-5; 10 bases align to TRBD2. The V gene end was trimmed by 4 bases and the J gene end by 1 base; junction bases not matched to a gene: 6. CDR3 length equals 16 residues. The germline CDR1 and CDR2 sequences are SGHAT and FQNNGV. CDR3 sequence: CASSSPLAGFQETQYF. CDR3 bases: TGTGCCAGCAGCTCCCCACTAGCGGGGTTCCAAGAGACCCAGTACTTC.

The chain combines TRBV28 with TRBJ1-3, with 7 bases lining up with TRBD1. V gave up 6 bases and J gave up 4 bases; unmatched junction bases: 3. Germline V lookup: CDR1 MDHEN, CDR2 SYDVKM. This CDR3 has 13 amino acids. CDR3 DNA: TGTGCCAGCAGAGCACAGGGGGGAAACACCATATATTTT. This codes for CASRAQGGNTIYF.

The genes are TRBV19 and TRBJ1-5; D possibly corresponds to TRBD1 (5 bases). Germline-derived CDR1 and CDR2 are LNHDA and SQIVND (reference sequence). Trimming cost V 3 bases and J 1 base, with 13 bases left between them. CDR3 length: 16 amino acids. The CDR3: CASSMGQFPSNQPQHF. For the CDR3, the DNA is TGTGCCAGTAGTATGGGGCAGTTCCCAAGCAATCAGCCCCAGCATTTT.

The sample holds a few counts of this clone. The rearrangement joins TRBV15 to TRBJ2-1, with 11 bases that match TRBD2. V lost 5 bases and J lost 2; bases outside the gene matches: 11. The CDR3 contains 18 residues. CDR1 LNHNV and CDR2 YYDKDF come from the germline V gene (reference sequence). CDR3 nucleotide sequence: TGTGCCACCAGCGCCGTCCCGGGACTAGCGGTTGCCTACAATGAGCAGTTCTTC. Translated: CATSAVPGLAVAYNEQFF.

V usage is TRBV19 and J usage is TRBJ1-2; 7 nucleotides match TRBD1. Trimming cost V 6 bases and J 6 bases; bases outside gene matches: 7. The germline V gene has CDR1 LNHDA and CDR2 SQIVND (reference sequence). The CDR3 is made up of 13 amino acids. The CDR3 nucleotides are TGTGCCAGTAGCCCGAACAGGGGAGATGGCTACACCTTC. Translating it yields CASSPNRGDGYTF.

The chain couples TRBV5-4 to TRBJ2-1; tentative D call: TRBD1 (6 bases). CDR3 length: 16 amino acids. Per the germline V gene, CDR1 is SGHNT and CDR2 is YYREEE (reference sequence). The V and J ends lost 3 bases and 3 bases respectively, with 16 bases between them. The CDR3 nucleotides read TGTGCCAGCAGCTGGGCCAGGGGAAGCGGCTACAATGAGCAGTTCTTC. This translates into CASSWARGSGYNEQFF.

The chain uses TRBV11-3 and TRBJ2-1, with a possible D match to TRBD2 (7 bases). V lost 5 bases and J lost 7, with 12 bases in between. CDR1 is SGHNT and CDR2 is YENEEA in the germline V gene. This CDR3 has 13 amino acids. The CDR3 bases are TGTGCCAGCAGCCTGGGGGGGGCAAATGAGCAGTTCTTC. It encodes CASSLGGANEQFF.

The gene calls are TRBV18 and TRBJ1-1; possible D gene TRBD1, 5 bases. The germline V and J ends were trimmed by 3 bases and 7 bases, with 15 bases remaining between them. Germline values: CDR1 KGHSH, CDR2 LQKENI. CDR3 length: 14 amino acids. The CDR3 region has the DNA TGTGCCAGCTCACCGTTGGGGCGGCGAGGTGAAGCTTTCTTT. Translation: CASSPLGRRGEAFF.

This rearrangement joins TRBV5-4 to TRBJ1-2; 8 nucleotides line up with TRBD1. V shed 4 bases, J shed 2 bases, and the junction held 10 bases outside the gene matches. CDR3 length: 16 amino acids. Germline CDR1 is SGHNT and CDR2 is YYREEE (reference sequence). In DNA form, the CDR3 reads TGTGCCAGCAGCACGACTCCGGGACAGGCAAACTATGGCTACACCTTC. Translated: CASSTTPGQANYGYTF.

The chain carries TRBV6-6 and TRBJ1-1; 8 nucleotides align to TRBD1. V shed 5 bases and J 6 bases; nucleotides not matched to a gene: 17. The V gene's germline CDR1 is MNHNY and CDR2 SVGAGI (reference sequence). The CDR3 has 17 amino acids. For the CDR3, the DNA is TGTGCCAGCAGTCCCAAAGGCACAGGGGGAAGTGGGGCTGAAGCTTTCTTT. It yields the protein CASSPKGTGGSGAEAFF.

V and J are TRBV9 and TRBJ2-1; 8 positions agree with TRBD2. The CDR3 spans 15 residues. V gave up 4 bases and J gave up 2 bases; unmatched junction bases: 5. Germline V gene sequence: CDR1 SGDLS, CDR2 YYNGEE. CDR3: CASSTGGAAYNEQFF. As DNA, the CDR3 is TGTGCCAGCAGCACCGGGGGGGCCGCCTACAATGAGCAGTTCTTC.

This clone was observed a single time. V and J are TRBV2 and TRBJ2-3, with 9 bases matching TRBD1. This CDR3 spans 14 amino acids. V shed 5 bases and J 6 bases; nucleotides not matched to a gene: 6. Per germline, CDR1 SNHLY and CDR2 FYNNEI. The CDR3 region is CASSLGQGLDTQYF. The CDR3 DNA reads as TGTGCCAGCAGTCTCGGACAGGGGTTGGATACGCAGTATTTT.

This clone was seen only a few times. The chain has TRBV6-5 and TRBJ1-2; a weak D match, TRBD1 (6 bases). Germline loops: CDR1 MNHEY, CDR2 SVGAGI. The CDR3 runs 13 residues. Trimming cost V 6 bases and J 2 bases, with 10 bases left between them. Here the CDR3 reads CASSLTGNYGYTF. As DNA, the CDR3 is TGTGCCAGCAGCTTGACAGGCAACTATGGCTACACCTTC.

CDR3 amino acids: CASSLVPAGGYRETQYF. The CDR3 DNA reads as TGTGCCAGCAGCTTAGTCCCCGCGGGAGGTTATCGGGAGACCCAGTACTTC. The chain combines TRBV11-2 with TRBJ2-5; TRBD2 agrees at 8 bases. Germline CDR1 SGHAT, CDR2 FQNNGV. The V gene end was trimmed by 1 base and the J gene end by 5 bases; junction bases not matched to a gene: 12. There are 17 residues in the CDR3. Complete variable domain (other parts from reference TRBV11-2 and TRBJ2-5): EAGVAQSPRYKIIEKRQSVAFWCNPISGHATLYWYQQILGQGPKLLIQFQNNGVVDDSQLPKDRFSAERLKGVDSTLKIQPAKLEDSAVYLCASSLVPAGGYRETQYFGPGTRLLVL.

The gene calls are TRBV10-3 and TRBJ1-1, with TRBD1 as a possible D gene (5 bases). Deletions cut 0 bases from V and 1 base from J, with 9 bases between. From germline, CDR1 is ENHRY and CDR2 SYGVKD. The CDR3 consists of 15 residues. The CDR3 sequence is CAISESGGGNTEAFF. CDR3 nucleotide sequence: TGTGCCATCAGTGAGTCGGGGGGAGGGAACACTGAAGCTTTCTTT.

Only one count was recorded for this clone. The J gene is TRBJ1-1, the V gene TRBV7-2; maybe TRBD1 (5 bases). This CDR3 has 16 amino acids. V lost 5 bases to trimming and J lost 6 bases, with 22 bases between them. The V gene's germline CDR1 is SGHTA and CDR2 FQGNSA. The CDR3 spells CASSARGGRGISEAFF. The CDR3 DNA reads as TGTGCCAGCAGCGCGAGGGGAGGTAGGGGAATTTCTGAAGCTTTCTTT.

The rearrangement joins TRBV2 to TRBJ2-2, with TRBD1 matching over 8 bases. The CDR3 is made up of 15 amino acids. Germline values: CDR1 SNHLY, CDR2 FYNNEI. V shed 7 bases and J 2 bases; nucleotides not matched to a gene: 6. The CDR3 bases are TGTGCCAGCACGCCCCAGGGGGCCAACACCGGGGAGCTGTTTTTT. This gives the protein CASTPQGANTGELFF. Full variable domain (remainder filled in from reference TRBV2 and TRBJ2-2): EPEVTQTPSHQVTQMGQEVILRCVPISNHLYFYWYRQILGQKVEFLVSFYNNEISEKSEIFDDQFSVERPDGSNFTLKIRSTKLEDSAMYFCASTPQGANTGELFFGEGSRLTVL.

V and J are TRBV15 and TRBJ1-2, with D possibly being TRBD1 (6 bases). The CDR3 loop spans 14 amino acids. The germline V gene encodes CDR1 LNHNV and CDR2 YYDKDF (reference sequence). Deletions cut 5 bases from V and 7 bases from J, with 17 bases between. The CDR3 sequence is CATSALSRQAGYTF. Written as DNA, the CDR3 is TGTGCCACCAGCGCGCTCTCACGACAGGCTGGCTACACCTTC.

This chain joins TRBV6-5 and TRBJ1-1, with D possibly being TRBD1 (5 bases). The CDR3 runs to 14 residues. The germline V gene has CDR1 MNHEY and CDR2 SVGAGI. Trimming removed 6 bases from V and 0 bases from J, with 11 bases in between. CDR3 residues: CASRPWTLNTEAFF. In nucleotides, the CDR3 is TGTGCCAGCAGGCCATGGACACTGAACACTGAAGCTTTCTTT.

The chain couples TRBV4-2 to TRBJ2-5; 12 bases map to TRBD2. This CDR3 comprises 15 residues. V dropped 4 bases and J dropped 4; count of bases not matched to a gene: 4. CDR1 and CDR2 (germline): LGHNA, YNFKEQ. In DNA, the CDR3 is TGTGCCAGCAGCCCCTCTAGCGGGAGGGTAGAGACCCAGTACTTC. Its translation: CASSPSSGRVETQYF.

V is TRBV28 and J is TRBJ2-2, with TRBD2 matching 11 bases. The junction had 7 bases not matched to a gene; V was cut back by 6 bases and J by 4 bases. This CDR3 is 16 amino acids long. CDR1 is MDHEN and CDR2 is SYDVKM in the germline V gene. The CDR3 nucleotides are TGTGCCAGCAGCTTAACTAGCGGGGGCGTCACCGGGGAGCTGTTTTTT. This codes for CASSLTSGGVTGELFF.

This chain joins TRBV7-9 and TRBJ2-5, with 9 positions matching TRBD1. V shed 5 bases and J 5 bases; nucleotides not matched to a gene: 6. Germline V gene sequence: CDR1 SEHNR, CDR2 FQNEAQ (reference sequence). This CDR3 comprises 14 residues. CDR3 nucleotide sequence: TGTGCCAGCAGCGGAACAGGGGGCAGGGAGACCCAGTACTTC. Residues: CASSGTGGRETQYF.

The chain couples TRBV10-2 to TRBJ1-2; unclear D gene. Per the germline V gene, CDR1 is WSHSY and CDR2 is SAAADI. The CDR3 totals 13 residues. The V and J ends lost 0 bases and 8 bases respectively, with 10 bases between them. The CDR3 loop reads CASSESGGNGYTF. CDR3 DNA sequence: TGCGCCAGCAGTGAGTCTGGAGGGAACGGCTACACCTTC.

This clone is a singleton in its sample. The chain links TRBV2 to TRBJ2-7; 7 bases are a match to TRBD2. Germline trimming cut 7 bases from V and 4 bases from J; bases unmatched to any gene: 1. This CDR3 region has 11 residues. CDR1 SNHLY and CDR2 FYNNEI come from the germline V gene. The CDR3 coding sequence is TGTGCCAGCACGGGGGGATACGAGCAGTACGTC. The encoded protein is CASTGGYEQYV.